This is a list of T cell receptor beta chains from one sample in a study of blood T cells in healthy people across ages. Each CDR3 protein is one row after TCRdb ran MiXCR on the 5' RACE reads. The sample shows approximately 820,000 distinct CDR3 sequences, under 55% of them seen only once. The sequencing sample was made of blood. Every receptor here comes from a man aged 55 to 70 in good health. Each CDR3 is given with its conserved first and last residue. Fields, in order: D gene, J gene, clone size, V gene, CDR3 DNA, CDR3 protein. A D gene is named only where the DNA matches it firmly. For some rows the clone size is stated as once, few or many, or as a class when expanded; others skip it.

NA TRBJ2-7 NA TRBV6-2/TRBV6-3 TGTGCCAGCAGTACGAGACTAGAATACAATGAGCAGTACTTC CASSTRLEYNEQYF
NA TRBJ1-5 NA TRBV2 TGTGCCAGCAGTGTTCGGGATGGCAATCAGCCCCAGCATTTT CASSVRDGNQPQHF
NA TRBJ1-1 NA TRBV7-9 TGTGCCAGCAGCAAAGATAACACTGAAGCTTTCTTT CASSKDNTEAFF
NA TRBJ2-5 NA TRBV5-8 TGTGCCAGCAGCTGGGGACCCCCAGGGACCCCTATGGAGACCCAGTACTTC CASSWGPPGTPMETQYF
TRBD2 TRBJ2-2 NA TRBV29-1 TGCAGCGCCGGGCCTAGCGGGATGACAGCCGGGGAGCTGTTTTTT CSAGPSGMTAGELFF
NA TRBJ2-5 NA TRBV5-1 TGCGCCAGCAGCCGACGATCCGGGACCCAAGAGACCCAGTACTTC CASSRRSGTQETQYF
TRBD2 TRBJ2-3 NA TRBV9 TGTGCCAGCAGCGTAGGTGCTAGCGGGGGTCGGGGGACAGATACGCAGTATTTT CASSVGASGGRGTDTQYF
NA TRBJ2-2 NA TRBV24-1 TGTGCCACCAGTCACCAGAACACCGGGGAGCTGTTTTTT CATSHQNTGELFF
NA TRBJ2-5 few TRBV20-1 TGCAGTGCTAGGGGGCCGGAGACCCAGTACTTC CSARGPETQYF
TRBD1 TRBJ1-2 once TRBV7-9 TGTGCCAGCAGCTTAGCGGGACAGGGGGATGGCTACACCTTC CASSLAGQGDGYTF
TRBD1 TRBJ2-2 few TRBV20-1 TGCAGTGCTAGAGGGACAGGAAACACCGGGGAGCTGTTTTTT CSARGTGNTGELFF
NA TRBJ2-7 few TRBV7-6 TGTGCCAGCACGCCAGGGTCCAGTCCCTACGAGCAGTACTTC CASTPGSSPYEQYF
TRBD2 TRBJ2-1 few TRBV20-1 TGCAGTGCTAGAGGTCTAGCGGGGGGGAGTATGGATAATGAGCAGTTCTTC CSARGLAGGSMDNEQFF